A selection of T cell receptor beta chains follows, all from one sample in a study of identical twins. TCRdb fed the 5' RACE reads into MiXCR, producing one record per CDR3 protein. The sample consists of about 530,000 distinct CDR3 sequences, about 22% of them appearing once. Another study also made use of these data, one on yellow fever vaccine responses in identical twins.

The sequenced sample consisted of CD4+ T cells sorted from blood. The source is a woman in her late teens or twenties in good health. Each CDR3 is given with its conserved first and last residue. D genes are given only for firm matches. Where a row states a size, it is once, few, many or the class of an expanded clone; other rows omit it.

clone_size	v_call	j_call	d_call	cdr3_length	cdr3_aa	cdr3_nt
few	TRBV7-8	TRBJ2-3	.	13	CASSLYYADTQYF	TGTGCCAGCAGCTTGTACTACGCAGATACGCAGTATTTT
.	TRBV12-3/TRBV12-4	TRBJ1-6	.	17	CASTPTTGTTYNSPLHF	TGTGCCAGCACCCCGACTACAGGGACGACCTATAATTCACCCCTCCACTTT
.	TRBV7-2	TRBJ2-7	.	17	CASSSPLSGRTPYEQYF	TGTGCCAGCAGCTCACCTCTCAGTGGGAGGACTCCCTACGAGCAGTACTTC
.	TRBV5-1	TRBJ2-6	.	13	CASSLSPANVLTF	TGCGCCAGCAGCTTGAGTCCGGCCAACGTCCTGACTTTC
.	TRBV25-1	TRBJ2-3	.	16	CASSDGQLLVTDTQYF	TGTGCCAGCAGTGACGGACAGCTCCTAGTCACAGATACGCAGTATTTT
few	TRBV18	TRBJ1-1	TRBD1	14	CASSPRDRDSEAFF	TGTGCCAGCTCACCCCGGGACAGGGATTCGGAAGCTTTCTTT
few	TRBV12-3/TRBV12-4	TRBJ2-7	.	13	CASSRKINYEQYF	TGTGCCAGCAGTCGGAAGATAAACTACGAGCAGTACTTC
few	TRBV15	TRBJ2-2	TRBD2	13	CATGLAGPGELFF	TGTGCCACGGGACTAGCGGGACCCGGGGAGCTGTTTTTT
few	TRBV4-2	TRBJ2-5	.	17	CASSQDPRDGLRETQYF	TGTGCCAGCAGCCAAGATCCTCGGGACGGCCTTCGGGAGACCCAGTACTTC
.	TRBV18	TRBJ2-3	.	15	CASSPPGSAGDTQYF	TGTGCCAGCTCACCACCGGGGTCCGCGGGAGATACGCAGTATTTT
.	TRBV5-1	TRBJ1-1	.	13	CASSLEQYTEAFF	TGCGCCAGCAGCTTGGAACAGTACACTGAAGCTTTCTTT
few	TRBV14	TRBJ2-1	.	19	CASSQDWALPESPYNEQFF	TGTGCCAGCAGCCAAGATTGGGCCTTACCCGAGAGCCCTTACAATGAGCAGTTCTTC
.	TRBV5-1	TRBJ2-1	TRBD2	17	CASSLVASGRRYNEQFF	TGCGCCAGCAGCTTGGTGGCTAGCGGGAGACGATACAATGAGCAGTTCTTC
.	TRBV11-2	TRBJ2-1	TRBD2	17	CASSLGGGPYLFNEQFF	TGTGCCAGCAGCTTAGGCGGGGGGCCCTACCTTTTCAATGAGCAGTTCTTC
many	TRBV24-1	TRBJ2-1	TRBD2	17	CATSGTSGAGGYNEQFF	TGTGCCACCAGTGGGACTAGCGGTGCTGGGGGCTACAATGAGCAGTTCTTC
many	TRBV7-9	TRBJ2-1	.	15	CASSPDFWEQDEQFF	TGTGCCAGCAGCCCCGATTTCTGGGAGCAGGATGAGCAGTTCTTC
few	TRBV27	TRBJ2-1	TRBD2	15	CASSLFSGRIDEQFF	TGTGCCAGCAGTTTATTTAGCGGGAGAATAGATGAGCAGTTCTTC
few	TRBV25-1	TRBJ2-1	.	15	CASSEYPRGRNEQFF	TGTGCCAGCAGTGAATACCCTCGGGGGCGCAATGAGCAGTTCTTC
.	TRBV12-3/TRBV12-4	TRBJ1-1	TRBD1	15	CASSSGDRADTEAFF	TGTGCCAGCAGTTCCGGGGACAGGGCCGACACTGAAGCTTTCTTT
.	TRBV4-1	TRBJ2-2	TRBD1	21	CASSQETTAGGVLKSAGELVF	TGCGCCAGCAGCCAAGAAACGACGGCAGGGGGCGTTCTTAAATCGGCCGGGGAGCTGGTTTTT
.	TRBV27	TRBJ2-6	.	16	CASSRTGLSGANVLTF	TGTGCCAGCAGTCGAACAGGTCTATCTGGGGCCAACGTCCTGACTTTC
.	TRBV24-1	TRBJ2-1	.	17	CATSEMGRPSSYNEQFF	TGTGCCACCAGTGAAATGGGACGTCCAAGCTCCTACAATGAGCAGTTCTTC
few	TRBV5-1	TRBJ2-7	TRBD1	16	CASSPSASGQGYEQYF	TGCGCCAGCAGCCCGTCAGCCTCGGGACAGGGCTACGAGCAGTACTTC
.	TRBV7-7	TRBJ2-3	TRBD2	15	CASSRAGASTDTQYF	TGTGCCAGCAGCCGAGCGGGGGCGAGCACAGATACGCAGTATTTT
few	TRBV5-1	TRBJ2-5	.	12	CASSLALSTQYF	TGCGCCAGCAGCTTGGCTCTTTCCACCCAGTACTTC
once	TRBV12-3/TRBV12-4	TRBJ1-5	TRBD1	14	CATGKGQPPGPQHF	TGTGCCACCGGTAAGGGACAGCCGCCGGGGCCCCAGCATTTT
few	TRBV12-3/TRBV12-4	TRBJ2-3	TRBD1	15	CASSRGQGRADTQYF	TGTGCCAGCAGTAGGGGACAGGGTCGCGCAGATACGCAGTATTTT
.	TRBV2	TRBJ2-5	TRBD1	13	CASADRDQETQYF	TGTGCCAGCGCGGACAGGGACCAAGAGACCCAGTACTTC
.	TRBV5-1	TRBJ2-2	TRBD2	16	CASSPGLAFLTGELFF	TGCGCCAGCAGCCCCGGACTAGCGTTCCTAACCGGGGAGCTGTTTTTT
few	TRBV19	TRBJ2-4	.	15	CASSSSGTAKNIQYF	TGTGCCAGTTCTAGTTCCGGGACAGCCAAAAACATTCAGTACTTC
few	TRBV10-3	TRBJ2-7	.	12	CAISSRAYEQYF	TGTGCCATCAGTAGCCGCGCCTACGAGCAGTACTTC
few	TRBV2	TRBJ1-6	.	13	CASIGTRNSPLHF	TGTGCCAGCATCGGGACCAGGAATTCACCCCTCCACTTT
few	TRBV24-1	TRBJ2-7	.	13	CATSDGTHYEQYF	TGTGCCACCAGTGATGGGACCCACTACGAGCAGTACTTC
.	TRBV16	TRBJ2-2	TRBD2	20	CASSQRATILAGPNTGELFF	TGTGCCAGCAGCCAAAGGGCCACCATACTAGCGGGACCGAACACCGGGGAGCTGTTTTTT
.	TRBV5-1	TRBJ2-4	TRBD2	16	CASSPTSGRVKNIQYF	TGCGCCAGCAGCCCGACTAGCGGGAGGGTGAAAAACATTCAGTACTTC
few	TRBV29-1	TRBJ1-2	.	13	CSVAPAANYGYTF	TGCAGCGTTGCCCCGGCCGCTAACTATGGCTACACCTTC
.	TRBV7-9	TRBJ2-7	.	14	CASSWGPGLGEQYF	TGTGCCAGCAGCTGGGGGCCGGGTCTGGGCGAGCAGTACTTC
few	TRBV12-3/TRBV12-4	TRBJ2-7	TRBD2	22	CASSLALGHIGTSGSVPYEQYF	TGTGCCAGCAGTTTAGCGCTGGGACACATCGGGACTAGCGGGAGTGTACCCTACGAGCAGTACTTC
.	TRBV20-1	TRBJ2-3	TRBD2	15	CSARDLAGGSDTQYF	TGCAGTGCTAGAGATCTAGCGGGGGGGTCAGATACGCAGTATTTT
few	TRBV7-3	TRBJ2-5	TRBD2	16	CASSTGLTSGQETQYF	TGTGCCAGCAGCACCGGACTGACTAGCGGCCAAGAGACCCAGTACTTC
.	TRBV7-9	TRBJ1-1	.	15	CASSFGQGLNTEAFF	TGTGCCAGCAGCTTTGGTCAGGGGCTGAACACTGAAGCTTTCTTT
.	TRBV6-1	TRBJ2-7	.	14	CASRRGGLYYEQYF	TGTGCCAGCAGGAGGGGGGGATTATACTACGAGCAGTACTTC
few	TRBV14	TRBJ2-3	.	14	CASSQVVFTDTQYF	TGTGCCAGCAGCCAGGTGGTATTCACAGATACGCAGTATTTT
.	TRBV11-2	TRBJ2-7	.	13	CASSLTQTYEQYF	TGTGCCAGCAGCTTAACACAGACCTACGAGCAGTACTTC
few	TRBV10-3	TRBJ2-1	TRBD2	18	CAIRDTEVGAGALGEQFF	TGTGCCATCAGGGACACCGAGGTTGGAGCGGGGGCTTTGGGTGAGCAGTTCTTC
few	TRBV28	TRBJ1-2	.	11	CASTHDYGYTF	TGTGCCAGCACGCACGACTATGGCTACACCTTC
few	TRBV7-8	TRBJ2-1	.	13	CASSLRQLNEQFF	TGTGCCAGCAGCTTACGGCAGCTCAATGAGCAGTTCTTC
.	TRBV11-2	TRBJ1-2	.	13	CASSPAGRYGYTF	TGTGCCAGCAGCCCAGCAGGGCGCTATGGCTACACCTTC
.	TRBV7-2	TRBJ1-1	.	15	CASSLGAGIVTEAFF	TGTGCCAGCAGCTTAGGCGCAGGGATCGTCACTGAAGCTTTCTTT
.	TRBV5-1	TRBJ1-1	.	15	CASSGAGGANTEAFF	TGCGCCAGCAGCGGGGCCGGAGGGGCGAACACTGAAGCTTTCTTT
.	TRBV10-3	TRBJ2-1	TRBD2	16	CAIRAAGGSTHNEQFF	TGTGCCATCAGAGCAGCGGGAGGGTCTACCCACAATGAGCAGTTCTTC
many	TRBV7-8	TRBJ2-1	.	17	CASSLDLPGGGLGEQFF	TGTGCCAGCAGCTTAGACCTGCCAGGGGGGGGTTTGGGTGAGCAGTTCTTC
few	TRBV5-1	TRBJ2-2	.	16	CASSKTGQMNTGELFF	TGCGCCAGCAGTAAAACGGGGCAGATGAACACCGGGGAGCTGTTTTTT